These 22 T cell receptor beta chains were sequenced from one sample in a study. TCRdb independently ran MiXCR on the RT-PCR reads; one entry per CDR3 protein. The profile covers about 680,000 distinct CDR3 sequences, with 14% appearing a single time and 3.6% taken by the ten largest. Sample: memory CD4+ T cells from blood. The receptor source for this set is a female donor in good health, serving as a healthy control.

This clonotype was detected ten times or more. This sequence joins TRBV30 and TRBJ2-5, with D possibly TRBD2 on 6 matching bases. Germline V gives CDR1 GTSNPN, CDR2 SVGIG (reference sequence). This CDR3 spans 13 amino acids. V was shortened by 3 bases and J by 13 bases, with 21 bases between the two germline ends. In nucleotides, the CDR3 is TGTGCCTGGAGCAACCGGGACTCTCATGTGGGGTACTTC. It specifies CAWSNRDSHVGYF.

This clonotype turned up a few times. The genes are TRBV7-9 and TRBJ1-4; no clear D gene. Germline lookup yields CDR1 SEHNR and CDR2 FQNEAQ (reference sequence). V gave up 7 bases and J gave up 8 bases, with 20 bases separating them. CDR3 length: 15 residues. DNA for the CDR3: TGTGCCAGCACCAATAAGAGAGGGCTGGAGGAAAAACTGTTTTTT. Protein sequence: CASTNKRGLEEKLFF. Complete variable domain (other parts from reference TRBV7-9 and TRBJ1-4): DTGVSQNPRHKITKRGQNVTFRCDPISEHNRLYWYRQTLGQGPEFLTYFQNEAQLEKSRLLSDRFSAERPKGSFSTLEIQRTEQGDSAMYLCASTNKRGLEEKLFFGSGTQLSVL.

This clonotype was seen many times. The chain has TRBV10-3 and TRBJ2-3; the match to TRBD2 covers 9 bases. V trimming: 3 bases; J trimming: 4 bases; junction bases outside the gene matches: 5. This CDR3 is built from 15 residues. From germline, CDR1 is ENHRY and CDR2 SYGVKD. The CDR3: CAISDRREGADTQYF. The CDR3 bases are TGTGCCATCAGTGACAGGCGGGAGGGGGCAGATACGCAGTATTTT.

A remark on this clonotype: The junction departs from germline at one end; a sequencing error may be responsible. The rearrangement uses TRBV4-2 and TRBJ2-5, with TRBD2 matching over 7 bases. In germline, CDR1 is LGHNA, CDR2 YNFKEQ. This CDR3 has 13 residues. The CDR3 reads CDSSQGTKETQYF. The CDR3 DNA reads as TGTGACAGCAGCCAAGGGACTAAAGAGACCCAGTACTTC.

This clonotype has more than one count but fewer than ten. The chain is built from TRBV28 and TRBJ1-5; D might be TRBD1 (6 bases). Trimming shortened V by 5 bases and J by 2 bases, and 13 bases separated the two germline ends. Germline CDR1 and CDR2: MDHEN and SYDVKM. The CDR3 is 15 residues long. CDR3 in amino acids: CASSVQGRRNQPQHF. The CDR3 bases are TGTGCCAGCAGTGTACAGGGAAGGCGCAATCAGCCCCAGCATTTT.

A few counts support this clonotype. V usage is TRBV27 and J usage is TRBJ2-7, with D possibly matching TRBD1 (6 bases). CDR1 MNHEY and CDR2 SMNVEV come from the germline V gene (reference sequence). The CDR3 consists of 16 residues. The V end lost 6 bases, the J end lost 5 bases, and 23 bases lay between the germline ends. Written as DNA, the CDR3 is TGTGCCAGCAGACAAAAACAAAACCTGGGGGCCCACGAGCAGTACTTC. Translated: CASRQKQNLGAHEQYF.

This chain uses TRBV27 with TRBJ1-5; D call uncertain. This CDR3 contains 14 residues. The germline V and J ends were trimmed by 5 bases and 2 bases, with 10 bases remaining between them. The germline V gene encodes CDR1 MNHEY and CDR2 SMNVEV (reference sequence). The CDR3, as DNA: TGTGCCAGCAGTCTAGGATGGGGCAATCAGCCCCAGCATTTT. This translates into CASSLGWGNQPQHF.

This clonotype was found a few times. CDR3 sequence: CASSGGLADYNEQFF. Written as DNA, the CDR3 is TGTGCCAGCAGCGGCGGACTAGCGGATTACAATGAGCAGTTCTTC. This chain uses TRBV9 with TRBJ2-1; 10 bases line up with TRBD2. The CDR3 has 15 amino acids. CDR1 and CDR2 (germline): SGDLS, YYNGEE. Trimming at V came to 3 bases and at J to 4 bases, leaving 4 bases not matched to a gene. The full variable domain, in which reference TRBV9 and TRBJ2-1 provide the parts outside the CDR3, is DSGVTQTPKHLITATGQRVTLRCSPRSGDLSVYWYQQSLDQGLQFLIQYYNGEERAKGNILERFSAQQFPDLHSELNLSSLELGDSALYFCASSGGLADYNEQFFGPGTRLTVL.

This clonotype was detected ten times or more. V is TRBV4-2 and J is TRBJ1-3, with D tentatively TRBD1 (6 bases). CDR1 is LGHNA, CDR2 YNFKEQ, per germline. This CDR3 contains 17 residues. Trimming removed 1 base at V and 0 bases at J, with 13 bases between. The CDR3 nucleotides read TGTGCCAGCAGCCAAGCCCAACAGGGAAGCTCTGGAAACACCATATATTTT. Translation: CASSQAQQGSSGNTIYF.

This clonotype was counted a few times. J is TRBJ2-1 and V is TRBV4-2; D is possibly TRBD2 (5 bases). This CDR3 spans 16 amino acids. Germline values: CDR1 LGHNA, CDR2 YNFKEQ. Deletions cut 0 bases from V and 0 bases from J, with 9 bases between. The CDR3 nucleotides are TGTGCCAGCAGCCAAGAACGGGGATCCTCCTACAATGAGCAGTTCTTC. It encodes CASSQERGSSYNEQFF.

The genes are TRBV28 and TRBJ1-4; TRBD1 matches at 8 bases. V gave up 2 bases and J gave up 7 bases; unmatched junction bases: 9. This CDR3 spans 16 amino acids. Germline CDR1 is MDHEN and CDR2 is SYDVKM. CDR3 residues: CASSLIVSGGREKLFF. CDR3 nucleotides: TGTGCCAGCAGTTTAATTGTGTCAGGGGGCCGTGAAAAACTGTTTTTT.

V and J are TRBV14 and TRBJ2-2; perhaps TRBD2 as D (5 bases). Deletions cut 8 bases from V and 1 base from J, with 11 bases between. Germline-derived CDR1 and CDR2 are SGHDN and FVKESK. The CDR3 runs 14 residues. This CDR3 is CASGGSGNTGELFF. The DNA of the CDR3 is TGTGCCAGCGGTGGGAGTGGGAACACCGGGGAGCTGTTTTTT.

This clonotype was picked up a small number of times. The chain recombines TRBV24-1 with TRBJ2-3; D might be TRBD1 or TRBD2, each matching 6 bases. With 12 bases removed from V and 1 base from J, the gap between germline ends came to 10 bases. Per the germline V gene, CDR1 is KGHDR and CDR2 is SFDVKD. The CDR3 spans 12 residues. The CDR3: CAAGEGTDTQYF. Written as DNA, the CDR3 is TGTGCCGCAGGGGAGGGCACAGATACGCAGTATTTT.

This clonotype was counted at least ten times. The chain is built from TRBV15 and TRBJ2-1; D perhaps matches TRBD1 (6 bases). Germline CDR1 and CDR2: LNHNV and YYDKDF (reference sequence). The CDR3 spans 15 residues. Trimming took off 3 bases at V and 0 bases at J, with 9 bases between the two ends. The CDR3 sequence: CATSRDRYSYNEQFF. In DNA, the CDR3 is TGTGCCACCAGCAGGGACAGATACTCCTACAATGAGCAGTTCTTC.

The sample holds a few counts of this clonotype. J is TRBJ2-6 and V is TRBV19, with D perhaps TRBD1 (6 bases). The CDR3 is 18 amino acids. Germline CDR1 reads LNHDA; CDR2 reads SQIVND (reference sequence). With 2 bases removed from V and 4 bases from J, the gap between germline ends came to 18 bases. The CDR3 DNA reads TGTGCCAGTAGTATACCCCTGGGCAGGGGATCCGGGGCCAACGTCCTGACTTTC. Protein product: CASSIPLGRGSGANVLTF.

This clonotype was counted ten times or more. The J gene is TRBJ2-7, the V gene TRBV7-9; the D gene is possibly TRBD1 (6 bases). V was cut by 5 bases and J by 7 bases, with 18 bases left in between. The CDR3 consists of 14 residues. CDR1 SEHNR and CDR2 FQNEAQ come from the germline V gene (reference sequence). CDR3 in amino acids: CASSQNTGTQEQYF. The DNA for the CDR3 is TGTGCCAGCAGCCAAAATACAGGGACCCAGGAGCAGTACTTC.

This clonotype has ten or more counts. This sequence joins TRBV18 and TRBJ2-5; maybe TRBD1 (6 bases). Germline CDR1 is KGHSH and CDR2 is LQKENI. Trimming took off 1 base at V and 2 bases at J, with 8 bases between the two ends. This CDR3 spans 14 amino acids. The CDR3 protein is CASSPLGAQETQYF. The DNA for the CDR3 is TGTGCCAGCTCACCACTGGGGGCACAAGAGACCCAGTACTTC.

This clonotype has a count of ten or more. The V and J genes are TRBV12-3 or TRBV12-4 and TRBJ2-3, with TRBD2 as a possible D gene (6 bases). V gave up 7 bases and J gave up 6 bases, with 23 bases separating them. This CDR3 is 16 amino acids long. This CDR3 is CASTASRRGAGDTQYF. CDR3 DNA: TGTGCCAGCACCGCTAGTAGGCGGGGTGCTGGGGATACGCAGTATTTT.

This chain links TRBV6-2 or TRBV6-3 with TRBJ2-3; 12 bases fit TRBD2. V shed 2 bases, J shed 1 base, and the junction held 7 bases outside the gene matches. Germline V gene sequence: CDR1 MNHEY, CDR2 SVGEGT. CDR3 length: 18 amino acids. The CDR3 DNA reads TGTGCCAGCAGTTACACCCAGGGACTAGCGGGTCGCACAGATACGCAGTATTTT. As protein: CASSYTQGLAGRTDTQYF.

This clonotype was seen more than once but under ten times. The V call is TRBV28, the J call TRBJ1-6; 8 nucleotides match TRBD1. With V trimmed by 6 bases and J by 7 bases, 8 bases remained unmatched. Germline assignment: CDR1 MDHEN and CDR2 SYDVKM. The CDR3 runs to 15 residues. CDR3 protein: CASRGSQGVNSPLHF. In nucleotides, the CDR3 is TGTGCCAGCAGGGGGTCACAGGGGGTAAATTCACCCCTCCACTTT.

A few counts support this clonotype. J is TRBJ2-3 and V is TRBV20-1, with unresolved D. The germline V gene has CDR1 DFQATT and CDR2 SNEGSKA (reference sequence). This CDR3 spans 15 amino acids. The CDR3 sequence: CSPMPDLYGTDTQYF. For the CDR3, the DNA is TGCAGCCCTATGCCAGACCTGTACGGCACAGATACGCAGTATTTT.

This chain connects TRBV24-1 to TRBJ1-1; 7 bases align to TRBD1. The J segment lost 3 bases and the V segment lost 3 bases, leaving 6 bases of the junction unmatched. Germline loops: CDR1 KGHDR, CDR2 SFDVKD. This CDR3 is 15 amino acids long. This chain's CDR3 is CATSDGRRGHTEAFF. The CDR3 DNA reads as TGTGCCACCAGTGATGGGCGTAGGGGGCACACTGAAGCTTTCTTT.